The source of this T cell receptor beta chain is a study of T cell responses to AZD1222 COVID-19 vaccine. Turning to the study itself: Both about-4-week and about-12-week second-dose recipients were combined. Study-level findings and limits: White British ancestry dominated among donors, who included more females, and clonal diversity was possibly underestimated. Close to half of spike-specific TCRs reportedly recognize unmutated variant regions.

From germline, CDR1 is MDHEN and CDR2 SYDVKM. The CDR3 totals 16 residues. After removal of 6 bases from V and 5 bases from J, the junction contained 12 bases not matched to a gene. As concerns this clone: The antigen remains undetermined.

The protocol was immunoSEQ multiplex PCR, while the TCRdb copy is restricted to in-frame clones and leaves out a portion. The table lists 100,000 to 150,000 clones, approximately 93% of them singletons. The chain employs TRBV28 and TRBJ1-1; 10 bases agree with TRBD1. This sample comprised peripheral blood, obtained on day 0 of AZD1222 vaccination. The sequence was obtained from an adult in good health. The CDR3 DNA reads TGTGCCAGCAGCGAACTTTTGGACAGGGGGGGGACTGAAGCTTTCTTT. This translates into CASSELLDRGGTEAFF. Drawing the rest from reference TRBV28 and TRBJ1-1, the complete variable domain is DVKVTQSSRYLVKRTGEKVFLECVQDMDHENMFWYRQDPGLGLRLIYFSYDVKMKEKGDIPEGYSVSREKKERFSLILESASTNQTSMYLCASSELLDRGGTEAFFGQGTRLTVV.